The source of this TCR beta chain is a study of Ad26.COV2.S vaccination and SARS-CoV-2 variants. Study-wide background: Doses of Ad26.COV2.S were injected into muscle once or twice, 56 days apart.

Treatment described: around 19 received Ad26.COV2.S at low or high dose, single or two shots; roughly five received placebo; per-sample allocation not given. Sampling was done on day 63 after the first vaccine or placebo injection. An 18-55-year-old adult in Boston served as donor. Here immunoSEQ multiplex PCR was the method, and the copy in TCRdb shows in-frame clones only, minus some. Counted here are about 400,000 clones, 88% occurring once; the ten biggest clones make up around 3.6%. Whole-study findings and limits: Researchers cautioned that TCR breadth and depth analyses may have underestimated total T cell responses. Participants given vaccine showed non-spike TCR breadth similar to that of placebo recipients.

For this clone: Its antigen is as yet unknown.

The starting material was peripheral blood, obtained in a trial of Ad26.COV2.S vaccine versus placebo. This sequence originates from a person between 18 and 65 years old who received the Ad26.COV2.S COVID-19 vaccine or a placebo.

This chain's CDR3 is CASSARQGAASEQYF. In DNA form, the CDR3 reads TGTGCCAGCAGTGCCCGACAGGGGGCAGCAAGCGAGCAGTACTTC. This sequence joins TRBV28 and TRBJ2-7; 10 nucleotides align to TRBD1. The CDR3 extends over 15 amino acids. In germline, CDR1 is MDHEN, CDR2 SYDVKM. The J segment lost 6 bases and the V segment lost 5 bases, leaving 10 bases of the junction unmatched.